This TCR beta chain came from a study of shared clonotypes between healthy human individuals. As for the study in general: There were three CD4 naive, three CD4 memory, two CD8 naive and one CD8 memory plates per donor. Findings of the study overall: An expected dependence of interdonor clonotype sharing on sequencing depth was noted. The four-donor shared clonotypes exceeded non-shared clonotypes in generation probability, with non-shared ones scoring lower.

This clone was picked up many times. What it binds is unknown. The CDR3 is 14 amino acids. Germline V gives CDR1 MNHEY, CDR2 SVGAGI. Trimming removed 2 bases from V and 0 bases from J; junction bases left unmatched: 1. It was across several immunoSEQ plates that each subset's genomic DNA was evenly split. Using immunoSEQ multiplex PCR, the repertoire was profiled, and TCRdb retains in-frame clones only, with some absent. The sample carries about 1.1 million clones, 70% to 85% recorded once. Sequenced: memory CD4+ T cells from PBMCs. The subset here: CD45RA-negative fraction. The chain has TRBV6-5 and TRBJ2-7; 7 bases are a match to TRBD1. The sequence derives from a man in his late teens or twenties in good health. Some clones in this sample may be carry-over from other donors' samples. CDR3 sequence reads: CASSYDRDSYEQYF. CDR3 bases: TGTGCCAGCAGTTACGACAGGGACTCCTACGAGCAGTACTTC.